Sequencing of this T cell receptor beta chain was carried out in a study of radiotherapy plus CTLA-4 blockade in lung cancer. Sequenced by immunoSEQ multiplex PCR; TCRdb stores in-frame clones only, minus some. The sample shows 45,000 or so clones, around 76% of them seen only once. The source of this sequence is a human donor with non-small cell lung cancer who had stable disease on radiotherapy plus ipilimumab. Sequenced material: peripheral blood, taken from a patient treated with radiotherapy plus ipilimumab.

CDR3: CASSPGTDSYNEQFF. For the CDR3, the DNA is TGTGCCAGCAGCCCCGGGACAGATTCCTACAATGAGCAGTTCTTC. The chain recombines TRBV13 with TRBJ2-1, with 7 nucleotides matching TRBD1. Germline V gene data show CDR1 as PRHDT and CDR2 as FYEKMQ (reference sequence). The CDR3 totals 15 residues. Unmatched junction bases numbered 5, after V lost 5 bases and J lost 1 base.